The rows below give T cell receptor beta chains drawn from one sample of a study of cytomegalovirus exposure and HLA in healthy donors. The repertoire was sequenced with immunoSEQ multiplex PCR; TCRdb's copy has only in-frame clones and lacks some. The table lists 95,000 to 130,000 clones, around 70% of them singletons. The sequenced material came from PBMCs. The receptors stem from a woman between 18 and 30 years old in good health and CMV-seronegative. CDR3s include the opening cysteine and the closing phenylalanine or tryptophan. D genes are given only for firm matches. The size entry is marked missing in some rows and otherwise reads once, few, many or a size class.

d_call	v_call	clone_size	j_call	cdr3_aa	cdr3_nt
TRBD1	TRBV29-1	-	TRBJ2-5	CSARDRGQETQYF	TGCAGCGCCCGAGACAGGGGACAAGAGACCCAGTACTTC
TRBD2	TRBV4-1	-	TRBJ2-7	CASSQDSGGLGLYEQYF	TGCGCCAGCAGCCAAGATTCGGGAGGTCTGGGACTCTACGAGCAGTACTTC
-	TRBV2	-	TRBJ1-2	CASRTHPTYGYTF	TGTGCCAGCAGAACACACCCCACCTATGGCTACACCTTC
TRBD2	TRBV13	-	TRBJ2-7	CASSLVRRGGAYEQYF	TGTGCCAGCAGCTTAGTTCGTCGCGGGGGGGCTTACGAGCAGTACTTC
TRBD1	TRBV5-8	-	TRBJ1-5	CASSSLTDRGNQPQHF	TGTGCCAGCAGCTCGCTCACGGACAGGGGCAATCAGCCCCAGCATTTT
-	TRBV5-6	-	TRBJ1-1	CASSSGVTEAFF	TGTGCCAGCAGCTCGGGGGTCACTGAAGCTTTCTTT
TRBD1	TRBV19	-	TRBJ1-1	CASTLLTGGLSTEAFF	TGTGCCAGTACCCTACTCACAGGGGGTTTGAGCACTGAAGCTTTCTTT
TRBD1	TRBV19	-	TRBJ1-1	CASSKGQTNTEAFF	TGTGCCAGTAGTAAGGGACAGACGAACACTGAAGCTTTCTTT
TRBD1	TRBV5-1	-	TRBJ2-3	CASSLGRQGAQDTQYF	TGCGCCAGCAGCTTGGGGCGACAGGGGGCGCAAGATACGCAGTATTTT
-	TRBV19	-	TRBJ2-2	CASSIAGWNTGELFF	TGTGCCAGTAGTATTGCGGGCTGGAACACCGGGGAGCTGTTTTTT
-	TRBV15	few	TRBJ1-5	CATSSRQGNQPQHF	TGTGCCACCAGCAGCCGACAGGGCAATCAGCCCCAGCATTTT
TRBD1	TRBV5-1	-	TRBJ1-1	CASSPSHRGFSTEAFF	TGCGCCAGCAGCCCAAGCCACAGGGGGTTTAGCACTGAAGCTTTCTTT
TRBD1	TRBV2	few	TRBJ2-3	CASGTGVTASTDTQYF	TGTGCCAGCGGGACAGGGGTTACCGCTAGCACAGATACGCAGTATTTT